Listed below are T cell receptor beta chains from one sample, sequenced in a study of technical replicates of blood from a few donors. Profiled with immunoSEQ multiplex PCR; TCRdb holds only in-frame clones, not every one. The repertoire consists of some 79,000 clones, with 90% to 95% occurring once and the leading ten covering over 0.25%. Sequenced sample: T cells isolated from PBMCs. The origin of the receptors is a human donor in good health. The CDR3 runs from the conserved cysteine through the conserved F or W. A D gene is named only where the DNA matches it firmly. A row's size may be missing; if present it is once, few, many or a size class.

.	TRBV28	.	TRBJ1-4	CASSLYYRVDEKLFF	TGTGCCAGCAGTTTATATTACAGGGTGGACGAAAAACTGTTTTTT
TRBD1	TRBV5-4	.	TRBJ1-2	CASSLDRGSYGYTF	TGTGCCAGCAGCTTGGACAGGGGCAGCTATGGCTACACCTTC
TRBD2	TRBV5-1	.	TRBJ2-7	CASSLAVAGEGSSYEQYF	TGCGCCAGCAGCTTGGCCGTGGCCGGGGAGGGTAGTTCCTACGAGCAGTACTTC
.	TRBV6-5	.	TRBJ1-2	CASQGIYGYTF	TGTGCCAGCCAGGGGATATATGGCTACACCTTC
.	TRBV6-4	.	TRBJ1-2	CASRGGARYTF	TGTGCCAGCAGAGGGGGGGCAAGGTACACCTTC
.	TRBV30	once	TRBJ2-7	CAWRGLSYEQYF	TGTGCCTGGAGGGGACTTTCCTACGAGCAGTACTTC
TRBD1	TRBV2	.	TRBJ1-2	CASVAIRDSTNYGYTF	TGTGCCAGCGTCGCGATAAGGGACAGCACAAACTATGGCTACACCTTC
.	TRBV4-1	.	TRBJ1-2	CASSQDADPWGDYGYTF	TGCGCCAGCAGCCAAGATGCCGACCCCTGGGGGGACTATGGCTACACCTTC
.	TRBV6-1	.	TRBJ2-7	CASSDQSGGSSYEQYF	TGTGCCAGCAGTGATCAATCTGGGGGCAGCTCCTACGAGCAGTACTTC
.	TRBV14	.	TRBJ1-4	CASSQATQVEVWEKLFF	TGTGCCAGCAGCCAAGCGACACAGGTTGAGGTGTGGGAAAAACTGTTTTTT
.	TRBV5-1	once	TRBJ1-1	CASSLGGLNTEAFF	TGCGCCAGCAGCTTGGGGGGCTTGAACACTGAAGCTTTCTTT
.	TRBV4-1	.	TRBJ1-6	CASSQVGVSLTPLHF	TGCGCCAGCAGCCAAGTCGGAGTTTCTCTCACACCCCTCCACTTT
.	TRBV9	.	TRBJ2-5	CASSTSLAGRETQYF	TGTGCCAGCAGCACATCACTAGCTGGTCGGGAGACCCAGTACTTC
.	TRBV27	.	TRBJ2-2	CASSFGGTGELFF	TGTGCCAGCAGTTTCGGGGGAACCGGGGAGCTGTTTTTT
.	TRBV10-1	few	TRBJ2-3	CASSEFVFDTQYF	TGCGCCAGCAGTGAGTTTGTCTTTGATACGCAGTATTTT
TRBD1	TRBV7-2	once	TRBJ1-5	CASSLGTGWQPQHF	TGTGCCAGCAGCTTAGGGACAGGGTGGCAGCCCCAGCATTTT
TRBD2	TRBV6-5	once	TRBJ2-7	CASSYSTSGGSYEQYF	TGTGCCAGCAGTTACTCGACTAGCGGGGGTTCCTACGAGCAGTACTTC
TRBD2	TRBV5-1	.	TRBJ2-3	CASSALLAGDGDTQYF	TGCGCCAGCAGCGCGTTACTAGCGGGAGATGGAGATACGCAGTATTTT
TRBD1	TRBV28	.	TRBJ1-1	CASSMTGANLMNTEAFF	TGTGCCAGCAGTATGACAGGGGCCAACCTCATGAACACTGAAGCTTTCTTT
.	TRBV28	few	TRBJ2-7	CASSFQNYEQYF	TGTGCCAGCAGTTTTCAGAACTACGAGCAGTACTTC
.	TRBV9	.	TRBJ1-5	CASSPTPQGSNQPQHF	TGTGCCAGCAGCCCCACCCCTCAGGGATCAAATCAGCCCCAGCATTTT
.	TRBV11-2	.	TRBJ2-2	CASSLGTENTGELFF	TGTGCCAGCAGCTTAGGGACAGAGAACACCGGGGAGCTGTTTTTT
.	TRBV10-3	once	TRBJ2-2	CATLDSYTGELFF	TGTGCCACCCTGGACAGTTACACCGGGGAGCTGTTTTTT
.	TRBV5-4	.	TRBJ1-1	CASREGSSTEAFF	TGTGCCAGCAGGGAGGGGAGTTCGACTGAAGCTTTCTTT
.	TRBV10-3	.	TRBJ1-5	CAISQGESNQPQHF	TGTGCCATCAGCCAAGGGGAAAGCAATCAGCCCCAGCATTTT
.	TRBV5-6	.	TRBJ2-5	CASSSLRGQETQYF	TGTGCCAGCAGCTCACTCCGGGGCCAAGAGACCCAGTACTTC
TRBD1	TRBV6-1	.	TRBJ2-6	CASSDGAGGRANVLTF	TGTGCCAGCAGTGATGGGGCAGGGGGCCGGGCCAACGTCCTGACTTTC
TRBD1	TRBV27	.	TRBJ1-1	CASSLGSDRGNTEAFF	TGTGCCAGCAGTTTAGGGTCCGACAGGGGGAACACTGAAGCTTTCTTT
.	TRBV11-2	.	TRBJ1-4	CASSLDRGNEKLFF	TGTGCCAGCAGCTTAGACAGGGGAAATGAAAAACTGTTTTTT
TRBD1	TRBV4-1	.	TRBJ2-5	CASSQGGGVETQYF	TGCGCCAGCAGCCAAGGAGGGGGCGTAGAGACCCAGTACTTC
.	TRBV5-6	.	TRBJ2-4	CASRELAKNIQYF	TGTGCCAGCAGAGAGCTAGCCAAAAACATTCAGTACTTC
TRBD1	TRBV2	.	TRBJ1-2	CASRRQGNYGYTF	TGTGCCAGCAGAAGACAGGGGAACTATGGCTACACCTTC
.	TRBV7-8	.	TRBJ1-3	CASRRTGLSGNTIYF	TGTGCCAGCAGACGAACAGGGTTGTCTGGAAACACCATATATTTT